Reported below is one T cell receptor (beta chain). This record comes from a study of control samples from healthy donors and cancer patients. Assay used: immunoSEQ multiplex PCR; TCRdb lists only in-frame clones, some missing. Of 25,000 to 35,000 clones in the sample, around nine tenths were seen once. The sample comprised PBMCs. The receptor's source is a woman in her forties with lung cancer.

The CDR3 sequence is CASSLGGDQPQHF. The DNA for the CDR3 is TGTGCCAGCAGCTTAGGGGGCGATCAGCCCCAGCATTTT. This chain joins TRBV7-9 and TRBJ1-5, with D possibly TRBD1 on 5 matching bases. Trimming shortened V by 1 base and J by 5 bases, and 6 bases separated the two germline ends. CDR3 length: 13 residues. Germline-derived CDR1 and CDR2 are SEHNR and FQNEAQ (reference sequence).